The 17 T cell receptor beta chains in this list originate from one sample, sequenced in a study of OX40 agonist ivuxolimab in advanced cancers. Using immunoSEQ multiplex PCR, the repertoire was profiled, and TCRdb retains in-frame clones only, with some absent. Of fewer than 40,000 clones listed, over 60% are singletons. Source: CD4+ or CD8+ T cells sorted from blood, taken in a trial of the OX40 agonist ivuxolimab. The receptors come from an adult with an advanced solid tumor such as melanoma, head and neck, liver or kidney cancer.

The J gene is TRBJ2-7, the V gene TRBV7-8; 9 bases agree with TRBD1. CDR1 is SGHVS and CDR2 is FQNEAQ in the germline V gene. The trim removed 4 bases at V and 4 bases at J, leaving 11 bases unmatched. The CDR3 has 16 residues. The CDR3 region is CASSSWEGQGNYEQYF. CDR3 bases: TGTGCCAGCAGCTCGTGGGAGGGACAGGGTAATTACGAGCAGTACTTC.

This clone was found a few times. The genes are TRBV21-1 and TRBJ1-2. TRBV21-1 corresponds to a pseudogene. The CDR3 runs to 12 residues. CDR3 DNA: TGTGCCAGCAGCAAACCCCCTTGGGACTACACCTTC. This gives the protein CASSKPPWDYTF.

This chain links TRBV19 with TRBJ2-1; TRBD2 agrees at 11 bases. This CDR3 region has 16 residues. The germline V gene has CDR1 LNHDA and CDR2 SQIVND (reference sequence). Losses at the gene ends were 7 bases for V and 5 bases for J; bases not matched to a gene: 10. CDR3 loop: CASTPRLAGGNNEQFF. The CDR3 DNA sequence: TGTGCCAGTACCCCCCGGCTAGCGGGAGGAAACAATGAGCAGTTCTTC.

The chain combines TRBV4-2 with TRBJ2-7; the D gene is possibly TRBD2 (7 bases). CDR3 length equals 13 residues. CDR1 and CDR2 (germline): LGHNA, YNFKEQ. V lost 4 bases and J lost 7, with 14 bases in between. CDR3 protein: CASSRPRGGEQYF. The CDR3 DNA reads as TGTGCCAGCAGCCGACCAAGGGGGGGTGAGCAGTACTTC.

The V call is TRBV5-6, the J call TRBJ2-1, with 7 bases matching TRBD1. The CDR3 contains 16 residues. The ends lost 3 bases at V and 0 bases at J; junction bases unmatched: 6. Germline values: CDR1 SGHDT, CDR2 YYEEEE. The CDR3 protein is CASSWNTGDSYNEQFF. The CDR3 nucleotides are TGTGCCAGCAGCTGGAATACAGGGGACTCCTACAATGAGCAGTTCTTC.

The chain combines TRBV6-1 with TRBJ2-5; no firm D call. The end of the DNA is better explained by TRBJ2-7, so the J call may be wrong. The CDR3 runs to 13 residues. Germline CDR1 reads MNHNS; CDR2 reads SASEGT. The CDR3 DNA is TGTGCCAGCAGTGATTCGGGTTGGGACGAGCAGTACTTC. It yields the protein CASSDSGWDEQYF.

The V call is TRBV28, the J call TRBJ2-1; TRBD2 is a possible D gene (6 bases). V was trimmed by 5 bases and J by 5 bases, leaving 16 bases between them. Germline CDR1 and CDR2: MDHEN and SYDVKM. The CDR3 runs to 15 residues. CDR3 sequence: CASSPPAAGNNEQFF. CDR3 in DNA: TGTGCCAGCAGTCCCCCGGCTGCGGGGAACAATGAGCAGTTCTTC.

This clone appeared a single time. This chain uses TRBV5-1 with TRBJ2-2; either TRBD1 or TRBD2 may supply D (6 bases each). V dropped 4 bases and J dropped 0 bases, with 16 bases sitting between them. This CDR3 is built from 17 residues. The germline gives CDR1 SGHRS, CDR2 YFSETQ. The DNA of the CDR3 is TGCGCCAGCAGCCTCAAAGTGGGGGGCTCGAACACCGGGGAGCTGTTTTTT. This sequence encodes CASSLKVGGSNTGELFF.

This sequence joins TRBV6-1 and TRBJ2-7; unclear D gene. The CDR3 runs 12 residues. Trimming shortened V by 10 bases and J by 4 bases, and 14 bases separated the two germline ends. From germline, CDR1 is MNHNS and CDR2 SASEGT. CDR3 protein: CATKAVGYEQYF. Here the CDR3 DNA reads TGTGCCACCAAGGCGGTGGGATACGAGCAGTACTTC.

This clone has a handful of counts. The chain has TRBV2 and TRBJ2-3; D is possibly TRBD2 (6 bases). The CDR3 is made up of 13 amino acids. The ends were cut back, 4 bases at V and 3 bases at J, with 8 bases in the middle. The germline V gene has CDR1 SNHLY and CDR2 FYNNEI. CDR3 protein: CASSVRGTDTQYF. CDR3 sequence (DNA): TGTGCCAGCAGTGTCCGGGGGACAGATACGCAGTATTTT.

J is TRBJ2-1 and V is TRBV6-1, with TRBD2 identical over 9 bases. The V and J ends lost 2 bases and 9 bases, in that order; junction bases with no gene match: 11. Looked up from germline, CDR1 is MNHNS and CDR2 is SASEGT. The CDR3 extends over 16 amino acids. The CDR3 is CASSEKREVLWGEQFF. The CDR3 DNA reads as TGTGCCAGCAGTGAAAAGCGGGAGGTCCTCTGGGGTGAGCAGTTCTTC.

This rearrangement joins TRBV11-2 to TRBJ1-4; TRBD1 matches 12 bases. This CDR3 region has 15 residues. Germline CDR1 is SGHAT and CDR2 is FQNNGV. Trimming cost V 5 bases and J 7 bases; bases outside gene matches: 5. The chain's CDR3 is CASSGGTGGLEKLFF. The DNA for the CDR3 is TGTGCCAGCAGCGGAGGGACAGGGGGCCTTGAAAAACTGTTTTTT. Full variable domain (remainder filled in from reference TRBV11-2 and TRBJ1-4): EAGVAQSPRYKIIEKRQSVAFWCNPISGHATLYWYQQILGQGPKLLIQFQNNGVVDDSQLPKDRFSAERLKGVDSTLKIQPAKLEDSAVYLCASSGGTGGLEKLFFGSGTQLSVL.

Here the CDR3 reads CASSLDWPGFRPDTQYF. The CDR3 DNA follows: TGCGCCAGCAGCCTCGACTGGCCCGGCTTCCGACCAGATACGCAGTATTTT. The chain links TRBV5-1 to TRBJ2-3; D is unresolved. V shed 4 bases and J shed 4 bases, with 22 bases lying between them. CDR3 size: 17 residues. Per germline, CDR1 SGHRS and CDR2 YFSETQ.

The chain carries TRBV5-6 and TRBJ1-5; D gene ambiguous. CDR3 length equals 13 residues. Germline V gene lookup returns CDR1 SGHDT and CDR2 YYEEEE. Trimming removed 4 bases from V and 4 bases from J, with 9 bases in between. The CDR3 protein is CASSKTSNQPQHF. DNA for the CDR3: TGTGCCAGCAGCAAGACTTCGAATCAGCCCCAGCATTTT.

This rearrangement joins TRBV1 to TRBJ1-2; the listed D gene, TRBD1, was not tested against the DNA. TRBV1 is a pseudogene locus. This CDR3 is built from 17 residues. CDR3 sequence (DNA): TGCACCAGCAGCCAACCATCTCGCCGGGACAGAAACTATGGCTACACCTTC. This gives the protein CTSSQPSRRDRNYGYTF.

The chain employs TRBV11-2 and TRBJ1-1, with a weak D call TRBD1 (5 bases). Per germline, CDR1 SGHAT and CDR2 FQNNGV. Trimming left V 4 bases short and J 4 bases short, with 16 bases between. This CDR3 comprises 15 residues. This chain's CDR3 is CASSSGLLVVTEAFF. The CDR3 nucleotides read TGTGCCAGCAGCTCAGGGTTACTGGTAGTCACTGAAGCTTTCTTT.

The table lists this clone with a few counts. This chain links TRBV6-1 with TRBJ2-7; perhaps D is TRBD1 or TRBD2 (5 bases each). The CDR3 totals 13 residues. Germline values: CDR1 MNHNS, CDR2 SASEGT. V was trimmed by 2 bases and J by 3 bases, leaving 8 bases between them. The CDR3 spells CASSEFGGYEQYF. The CDR3 region has the DNA TGTGCCAGCAGTGAATTTGGGGGCTACGAGCAGTACTTC.